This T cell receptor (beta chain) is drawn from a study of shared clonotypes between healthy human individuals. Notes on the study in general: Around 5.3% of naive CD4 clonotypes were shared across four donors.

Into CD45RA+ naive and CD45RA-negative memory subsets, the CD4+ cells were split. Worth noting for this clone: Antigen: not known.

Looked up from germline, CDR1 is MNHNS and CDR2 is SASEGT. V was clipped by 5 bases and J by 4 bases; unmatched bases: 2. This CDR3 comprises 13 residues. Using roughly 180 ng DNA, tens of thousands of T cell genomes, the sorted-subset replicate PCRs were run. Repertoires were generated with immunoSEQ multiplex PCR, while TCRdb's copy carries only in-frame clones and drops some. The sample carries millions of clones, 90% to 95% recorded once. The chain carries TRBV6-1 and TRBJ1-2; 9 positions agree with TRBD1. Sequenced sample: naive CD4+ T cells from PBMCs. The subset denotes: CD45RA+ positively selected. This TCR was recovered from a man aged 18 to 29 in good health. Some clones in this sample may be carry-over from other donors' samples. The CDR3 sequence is CASSRQGVYGYTF. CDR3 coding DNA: TGTGCCAGCAGTCGACAGGGGGTCTATGGCTACACCTTC.